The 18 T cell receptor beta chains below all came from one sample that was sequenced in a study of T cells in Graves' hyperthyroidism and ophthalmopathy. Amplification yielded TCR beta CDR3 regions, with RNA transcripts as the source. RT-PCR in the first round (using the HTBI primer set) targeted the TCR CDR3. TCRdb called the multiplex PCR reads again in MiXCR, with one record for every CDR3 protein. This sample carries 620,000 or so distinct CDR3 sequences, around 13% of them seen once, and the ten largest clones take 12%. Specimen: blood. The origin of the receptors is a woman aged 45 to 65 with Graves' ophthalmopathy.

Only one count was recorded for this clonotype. CDR3 region: CASSTGLAANEVYEQYF. The CDR3 nucleotides read TGTGCCAGTAGTACAGGACTAGCCGCAAACGAAGTCTACGAGCAGTACTTC. The V and J genes are TRBV19 and TRBJ2-7; TRBD2 matches at 8 bases. CDR1 is LNHDA and CDR2 is SQIVND in the germline V gene (reference sequence). The CDR3 has 17 amino acids. With V trimmed by 4 bases and J by 3 bases, 14 bases remained unmatched.

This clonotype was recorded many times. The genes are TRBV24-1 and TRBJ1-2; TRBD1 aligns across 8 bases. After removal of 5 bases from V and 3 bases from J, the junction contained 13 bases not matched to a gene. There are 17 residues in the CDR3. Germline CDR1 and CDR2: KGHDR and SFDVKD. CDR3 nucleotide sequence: TGTGCCACCAGTGCAAAGAGGTCCGGGACAGGCGACTATGGCTACACCTTC. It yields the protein CATSAKRSGTGDYGYTF.

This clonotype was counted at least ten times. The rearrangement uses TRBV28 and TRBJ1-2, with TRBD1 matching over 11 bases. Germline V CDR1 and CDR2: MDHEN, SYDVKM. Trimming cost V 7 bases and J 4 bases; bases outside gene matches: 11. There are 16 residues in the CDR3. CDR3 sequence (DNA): TGTGCCAGCACCCCGACCGGGACAGGGGGATTCTATGGCTACACCTTC. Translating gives CASTPTGTGGFYGYTF.

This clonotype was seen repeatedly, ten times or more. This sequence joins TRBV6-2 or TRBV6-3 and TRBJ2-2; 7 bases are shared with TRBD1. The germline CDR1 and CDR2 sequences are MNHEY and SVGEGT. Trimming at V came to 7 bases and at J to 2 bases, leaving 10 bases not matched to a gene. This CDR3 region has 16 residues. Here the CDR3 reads CASTSGGFINTGELFF. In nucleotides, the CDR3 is TGTGCCAGCACTTCAGGGGGTTTTATTAACACCGGGGAGCTGTTTTTT.

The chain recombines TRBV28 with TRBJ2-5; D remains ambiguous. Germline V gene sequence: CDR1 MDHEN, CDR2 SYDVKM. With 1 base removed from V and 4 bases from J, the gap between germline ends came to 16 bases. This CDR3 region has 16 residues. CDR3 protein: CASSLFSRGRRETQYF. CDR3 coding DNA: TGTGCCAGCAGTTTATTTTCCAGAGGCCGCAGAGAGACCCAGTACTTC.

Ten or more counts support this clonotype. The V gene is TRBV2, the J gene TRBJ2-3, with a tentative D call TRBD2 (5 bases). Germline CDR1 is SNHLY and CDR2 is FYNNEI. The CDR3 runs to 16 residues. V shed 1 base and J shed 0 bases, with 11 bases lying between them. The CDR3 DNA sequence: TGTGCCAGCAGTGAAGAGCGGCTAACTAGCACAGATACGCAGTATTTT. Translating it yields CASSEERLTSTDTQYF.

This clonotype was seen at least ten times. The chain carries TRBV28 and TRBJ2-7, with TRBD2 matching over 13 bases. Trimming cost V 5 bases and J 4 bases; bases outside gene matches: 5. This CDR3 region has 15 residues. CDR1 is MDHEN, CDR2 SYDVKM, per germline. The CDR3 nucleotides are TGTGCCAGCAGTCCCGGGACTAGCGGGGCGTACGAGCAGTACTTC. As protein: CASSPGTSGAYEQYF.

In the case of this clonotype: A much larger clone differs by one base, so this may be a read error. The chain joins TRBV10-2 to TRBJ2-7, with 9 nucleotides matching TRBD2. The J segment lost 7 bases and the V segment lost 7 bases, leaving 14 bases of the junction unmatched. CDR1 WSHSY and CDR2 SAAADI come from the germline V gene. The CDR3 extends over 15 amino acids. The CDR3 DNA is TGCGCCAGCACCGTAGCGGGGGTCTTGGGGGATGAGCAGTACTTC. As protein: CASTVAGVLGDEQYF.

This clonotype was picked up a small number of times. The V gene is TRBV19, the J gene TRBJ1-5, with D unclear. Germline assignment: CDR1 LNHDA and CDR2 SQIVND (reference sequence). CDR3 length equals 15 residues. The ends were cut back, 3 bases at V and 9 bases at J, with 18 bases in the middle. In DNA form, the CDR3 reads TGTGCCAGTAGTATGATTCAGGTCACCTTTGGGCCCCAGCATTTT. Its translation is CASSMIQVTFGPQHF.

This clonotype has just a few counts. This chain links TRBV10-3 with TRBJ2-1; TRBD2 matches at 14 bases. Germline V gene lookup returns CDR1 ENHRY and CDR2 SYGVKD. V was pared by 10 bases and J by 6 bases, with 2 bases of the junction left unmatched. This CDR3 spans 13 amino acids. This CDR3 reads CATGTSGSNEQFF. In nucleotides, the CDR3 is TGTGCCACGGGGACTAGCGGGAGCAATGAGCAGTTCTTC.

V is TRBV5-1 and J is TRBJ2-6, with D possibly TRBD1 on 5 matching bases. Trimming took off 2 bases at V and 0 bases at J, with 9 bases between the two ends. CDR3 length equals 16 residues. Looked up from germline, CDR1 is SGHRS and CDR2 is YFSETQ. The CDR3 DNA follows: TGCGCCAGCAGCTTTGACAGATTCTCTGGGGCCAACGTCCTGACTTTC. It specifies CASSFDRFSGANVLTF.

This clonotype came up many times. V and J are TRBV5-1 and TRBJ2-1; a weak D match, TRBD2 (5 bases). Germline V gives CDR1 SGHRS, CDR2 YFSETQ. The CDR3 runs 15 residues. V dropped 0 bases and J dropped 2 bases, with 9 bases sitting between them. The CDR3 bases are TGCGCCAGCAGCTTGGTAGCGACCGCCTACAATGAGCAGTTCTTC. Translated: CASSLVATAYNEQFF.

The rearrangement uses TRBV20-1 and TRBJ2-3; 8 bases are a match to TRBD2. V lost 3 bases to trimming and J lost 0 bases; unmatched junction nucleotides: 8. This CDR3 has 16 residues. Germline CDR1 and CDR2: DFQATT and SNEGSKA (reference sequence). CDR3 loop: CSARSLADSSTDTQYF. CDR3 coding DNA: TGCAGTGCTAGGTCACTAGCGGATAGTAGCACAGATACGCAGTATTTT.

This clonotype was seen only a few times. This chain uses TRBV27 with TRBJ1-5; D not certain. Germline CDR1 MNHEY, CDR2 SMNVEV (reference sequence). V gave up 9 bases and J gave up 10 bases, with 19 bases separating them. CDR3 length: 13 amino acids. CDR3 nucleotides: TGTGCCAGTTGTCGCACTCCTAGAGATCCCCAGCATTTT. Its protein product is CASCRTPRDPQHF.

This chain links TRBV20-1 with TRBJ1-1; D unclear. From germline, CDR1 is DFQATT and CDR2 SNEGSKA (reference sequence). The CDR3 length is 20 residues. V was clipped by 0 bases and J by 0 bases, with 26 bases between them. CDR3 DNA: TGCAGTGCTAGAGACCTACCGGGAGATATAACATTATTGGTGAACACTGAAGCTTTCTTT. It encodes CSARDLPGDITLLVNTEAFF.

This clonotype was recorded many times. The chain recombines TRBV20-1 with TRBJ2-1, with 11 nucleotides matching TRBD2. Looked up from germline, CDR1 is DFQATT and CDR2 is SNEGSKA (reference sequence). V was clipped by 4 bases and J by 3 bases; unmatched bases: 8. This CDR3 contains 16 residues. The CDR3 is CSATGLAADIYNEQFF. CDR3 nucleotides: TGCAGTGCTACGGGACTAGCGGCAGATATCTACAATGAGCAGTTCTTC.

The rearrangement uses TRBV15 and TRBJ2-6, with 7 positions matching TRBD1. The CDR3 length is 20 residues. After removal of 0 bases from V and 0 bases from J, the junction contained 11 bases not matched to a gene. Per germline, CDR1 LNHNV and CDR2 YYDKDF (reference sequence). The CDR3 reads CATSRDQTGDAVSGANVLTF. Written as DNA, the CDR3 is TGTGCCACCAGCAGAGACCAAACAGGGGACGCCGTCTCTGGGGCCAACGTCCTGACTTTC.

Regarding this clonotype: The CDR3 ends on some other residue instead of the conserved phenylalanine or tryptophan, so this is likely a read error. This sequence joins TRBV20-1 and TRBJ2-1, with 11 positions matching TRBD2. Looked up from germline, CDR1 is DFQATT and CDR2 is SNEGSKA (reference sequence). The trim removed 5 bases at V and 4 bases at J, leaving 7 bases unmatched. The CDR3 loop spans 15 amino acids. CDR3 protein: CSAHRLAGGYNEQFL. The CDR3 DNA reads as TGCAGTGCTCATCGCCTAGCGGGAGGTTACAATGAGCAGTTCTTG.